This T cell receptor (beta chain) stems from a study of blood T cell repertoires in COVID-19 (dated by TCRdb to about 2020). Regarding the complete study: Samples from collaborators originated in the United States, Italy and Spain and spanned both the acute and convalescent phases of COVID-19. The material from the prospective study consisted of cDNA or gDNA derived from T cells, B-cell-depleted T cells, or PBMCs. The dataset comprised deeply sampled blood TCRbeta repertoires from subjects exposed to, actively infected with, or recovered from COVID-19. The repertoires were made available in a free public database intended to serve as a resource for research on the immune response to SARS-CoV-2. The samples were drawn from the first 160 participants of the ongoing ImmuneRACE study and from 1,254 subjects provided by 6 global collaborators. A de-identified subject ID, COVID-19 status, age in years and sex were almost always included in the sample metadata. Where available, HLA class I and class II types were taken from metadata supplied by the sample provider and were not determined by assay-based typing. Overall study results and their limits: How much clinical and demographic metadata was included differed by source and by participant, and the metadata was provided uncurated.

Including cysteine and phenylalanine, the CDR3 has 17 amino acids. Just the 51-base CDR3 DNA is kept, in frame starting at base 1. Clipping removes 4 bases from V and 3 bases from J, with 10 as the unmatched junction base count. Via the germline V gene, CDR1 is SNHLY and CDR2 FYNNEI. A second Seattle source provided samples from volunteer blood donors who had recovered from COVID-19. Whole blood was collected in K2EDTA tubes by collaborating institutions according to the institutions' own protocols. For TCRbeta analysis, collaborator samples were shipped as frozen whole blood, as isolated PBMCs, or as DNA extracted from either sample type. TCRbeta CDR3 regions were amplified from genomic DNA using the immunoSEQ Assay, a bias-controlled multiplex PCR. Per the authors' processing: The number of nucleated cells in each sample was estimated by amplification of reference gene primers within the assay. To quantify the absolute abundance of each unique TCRbeta CDR3 rearrangement, sequence reads were collapsed and filtered. Productive Simpson clonality was computed per sample as the square root of Simpson's diversity index over productive rearrangements. The immuneACCESS repertoire file appears here via TCRdb, limited to in-frame rearrangements. These files lack a portion of the clones; in checked studies, under half of the deficit traces to unresolved V genes, and the cause of the others is not known. Clonal size and the V and J genes are those of that table, whereas D and trimming came from the DNA. This sample is represented by roughly 200,000 clones; about 83% of them were singletons. Of the sample, approximately 6.2% is held by the ten largest clones.

Comments on this clone: What antigen it recognizes has not been identified. No clone much larger than this one lies a single base away; base qualities are absent.

Here the chain combines TRBV2 and TRBJ2-3; a stretch of 10 junction bases matches TRBD2. Material: peripheral blood. This receptor was identified in a man in his sixties who had recovered from COVID-19. The CDR3 region reads CASSAPSGLAKTDTQYF. The base sequence is TGTGCCAGCAGTGCCCCTTCGGGACTAGCGAAAACAGATACGCAGTATTTT. The full variable domain, completed from the reference TRBV2 and TRBJ2-3 proteins outside the CDR3, reads EPEVTQTPSHQVTQMGQEVILRCVPISNHLYFYWYRQILGQKVEFLVSFYNNEISEKSEIFDDQFSVERPDGSNFTLKIRSTKLEDSAMYFCASSAPSGLAKTDTQYFGPGTRLTVL.